This T cell receptor beta chain came from a study of Ad26.COV2.S vaccination and SARS-CoV-2 variants. Study overall: The donor was enrolled in the Ad26.COV2.S arm of the COV1001 trial.

Using immunoSEQ multiplex PCR, the repertoire was profiled, and TCRdb retains in-frame clones only, with some absent. Among about 400,000 clones listed, about nine tenths were seen once. V was cut by 3 bases and J by 5 bases, with 10 bases left in between. Germline CDR1 is MDHEN and CDR2 is SYDVKM. The CDR3 has 13 amino acids. This sample's treatment: some 20 received Ad26.COV2.S at low or high dose, single or two shots; roughly 5 received placebo; per-sample allocation not given. Sampling occurred on day 63 after the first vaccine or placebo injection. This clone was counted only a few times. The sequences come from peripheral blood, collected in a trial of Ad26.COV2.S vaccine versus placebo. The rearrangement uses TRBV28 and TRBJ1-1; D gene uncertain. This TCR was recovered from a person aged 18-65 years who received the Ad26.COV2.S COVID-19 vaccine or a placebo. CDR3 amino acids: CASSFWLETEAFF. CDR3 sequence (DNA): TGTGCCAGCAGTTTCTGGCTGGAGACTGAAGCTTTCTTT.